This entry features one T cell receptor (beta chain) sequence. Its specificity is not known. Produced via immunoSEQ multiplex PCR; TCRdb's table is partial and in-frame only. The top ten hold approximately 0.39% of the sample, which has fewer than 85,000 clones, around nine tenths seen once. These data originate in a study of OX40 agonist ivuxolimab in advanced cancers. Study-wide background: In this trial design, patients received ivuxolimab intravenously at 0.01 to 10 mg/kg every 2 weeks. Three partial responders included one hepatocellular carcinoma patient and two cutaneous melanoma patients.

Sampling times: baseline, cycle 4 day 1, cycle 7 day 1. The CDR3 loop spans 14 amino acids. With 8 bases removed from V and 8 bases from J, the gap between germline ends came to 18 bases. CDR1 LNHDA and CDR2 SQIVND come from the germline V gene (reference sequence). Findings and caveats of the study: Low normalized clonal expansion also occurred in some nonresponding patients.

The material sequenced was CD4+ or CD8+ T cells sorted from blood, taken in a trial of the OX40 agonist ivuxolimab. This sequence was found in an adult with an advanced solid tumor such as melanoma, head and neck, liver or kidney cancer. The V call is TRBV19, the J call TRBJ1-4; D might be TRBD1 (5 bases). CDR3: CASSAGGEGEKLFF. DNA of the CDR3: TGTGCCAGTTCCGCGGGGGGAGAAGGGGAAAAACTGTTTTTT.